This is a list of T cell receptor beta chains from one sample in a study of T cell changes during pregnancy in multiple sclerosis. The assay was immunoSEQ multiplex PCR, and TCRdb's table has in-frame clones only and misses some. The data contain 70,000 to 80,000 clones, roughly 94% of them singletons. The sequencing here drew on peripheral blood, taken in the third trimester of pregnancy. The receptors were gathered from a female donor with multiple sclerosis, enrolled in a pregnancy study. CDR3s include the opening cysteine and the closing phenylalanine or tryptophan. The D gene is left open where the match is weak. Size tells how often a clone was seen (once, few, many) or the class of an expanded clone, and some rows leave it out.

abundance	v_gene	d_gene	j_gene	len	CDR3nt	CDR3aa
-	TRBV7-2	-	TRBJ2-4	16	TGTGCCAGCAGCTCTTTATACAGGGAGCCAGGGGACATTCAGTACTTC	CASSSLYREPGDIQYF
once	TRBV11-2	-	TRBJ1-1	14	TGTGCCAGCAGCTCCCCGGGGGGGGGCCCTGAAGCTTTCTTT	CASSSPGGGPEAFF
-	TRBV11-3	-	TRBJ1-6	11	TGTGCCAGCAGCTCAACGGGGCCCCTCCACTTT	CASSSTGPLHF
-	TRBV7-3	TRBD2	TRBJ2-3	14	TGTGCCAGCAGCCAGTGGGGGGGAGTTGATACGCAGTATTTT	CASSQWGGVDTQYF
-	TRBV7-2	TRBD2	TRBJ2-7	16	TGTGCCAGCAGCTTACGCGGGGGGGCAAGCTCCTACGAGCAGTACTTC	CASSLRGGASSYEQYF
-	TRBV25-1	-	TRBJ1-4	15	TGTGCCAGCAGTGTTATCCGAGGGGGAGATGAAAAACTGTTTTTT	CASSVIRGGDEKLFF
-	TRBV19	-	TRBJ2-7	16	TGTGCCAGTAGTATGGAGCAGGCGGGGCGCACCTACGAGCAGTACTTC	CASSMEQAGRTYEQYF
-	TRBV29-1	-	TRBJ1-1	13	TGCAGCGCAAAGGAATCAGGGGCTGATGCAGCTTTCTTT	CSAKESGADAAFF
-	TRBV5-4	-	TRBJ1-6	16	TGTGCCAGCAGCTTGTTAGGCGGGGGCAGGGGTTCACCCCTCCACTTT	CASSLLGGGRGSPLHF
-	TRBV6-5	TRBD1	TRBJ1-5	15	TGTGCCAGCAGTTGGACAGGGGGTTACGAGCAGCCCCAGCATTTT	CASSWTGGYEQPQHF
-	TRBV11-2	-	TRBJ1-2	15	TGTGCCAGCAGCTTAGCAGGTACAGGGAATGGTGGCTACACCTTC	CASSLAGTGNGGYTF
-	TRBV2	-	TRBJ1-5	13	TGTGCCAGTGGACTTAGGTTCAATCAGCCCCAGCATTTT	CASGLRFNQPQHF
-	TRBV29-1	-	TRBJ1-3	16	TGCAGCGTTGAAGATGTTCGCTGGAGCTCTGGAAACACCATATATTTT	CSVEDVRWSSGNTIYF
-	TRBV28	-	TRBJ1-1	15	TGTGCCAGCAGTTTAGCGGGGGCTATGAACACTGAAGCTTTCTTT	CASSLAGAMNTEAFF
-	TRBV10-2	-	TRBJ1-1	12	TGCGCCAGCAGTTCAGGGAAGCACAGAGCTTTCTTT	CASSSGKHRAFF
-	TRBV7-2	-	TRBJ2-2	15	TGTGCCAGCAGCTTAGCAGGGGCGGACACCGGGGAGCTGTTTTTT	CASSLAGADTGELFF
-	TRBV19	-	TRBJ2-4	15	TGTGCCAGTATGGGGGCAGATCTAGCCAAAAACATTCAGTACTTC	CASMGADLAKNIQYF
-	TRBV27	TRBD1	TRBJ1-2	13	TGTGCCAGCACCACCAGGGGGATCTATGGCTACACCTTC	CASTTRGIYGYTF
-	TRBV18	TRBD1	TRBJ2-3	15	TGTGCCAGCTCCCGGGGACAGGGGGTCTCAGATACGCAGTATTTT	CASSRGQGVSDTQYF
-	TRBV6-1	-	TRBJ2-7	13	TGTGCCAGCAGTGAGGGCAGAACCTACGAGCAGTACTTC	CASSEGRTYEQYF
-	TRBV6-5	TRBD1	TRBJ1-2	14	TGTGCCAGCAGTTACGGGACAGGGCTCGCCGGCTACACCTTC	CASSYGTGLAGYTF
-	TRBV11-2	TRBD2	TRBJ2-3	15	TGTGCCAGCAGCTTGGCTAGCGGTAGACCAGATACGCAGTATTTT	CASSLASGRPDTQYF
-	TRBV12-5	TRBD1	TRBJ2-7	17	TGTGCTAGTGGTTTGGTACTTGGGACAGGGCAGACCTACGAGCAGTACTTC	CASGLVLGTGQTYEQYF
-	TRBV6-5	-	TRBJ2-7	15	TGTGCCAGCAGTTACGTCAAGGGGGGGACTAACGAGCAGTACTTC	CASSYVKGGTNEQYF
-	TRBV27	TRBD1	TRBJ2-7	12	TGTGCCAGCAGTCCAGGGGGCTACGAGCAGTACTTC	CASSPGGYEQYF
-	TRBV4-1	TRBD1	TRBJ2-2	14	TGCGCCAGCAGCCCGGGACAGGCGACCGGGGAGCTGTTTTTT	CASSPGQATGELFF
once	TRBV25-1	TRBD1	TRBJ1-2	14	TGTGCCAGCAGTGGAACAGGGGCGGCCTATGGCTACACCTTC	CASSGTGAAYGYTF